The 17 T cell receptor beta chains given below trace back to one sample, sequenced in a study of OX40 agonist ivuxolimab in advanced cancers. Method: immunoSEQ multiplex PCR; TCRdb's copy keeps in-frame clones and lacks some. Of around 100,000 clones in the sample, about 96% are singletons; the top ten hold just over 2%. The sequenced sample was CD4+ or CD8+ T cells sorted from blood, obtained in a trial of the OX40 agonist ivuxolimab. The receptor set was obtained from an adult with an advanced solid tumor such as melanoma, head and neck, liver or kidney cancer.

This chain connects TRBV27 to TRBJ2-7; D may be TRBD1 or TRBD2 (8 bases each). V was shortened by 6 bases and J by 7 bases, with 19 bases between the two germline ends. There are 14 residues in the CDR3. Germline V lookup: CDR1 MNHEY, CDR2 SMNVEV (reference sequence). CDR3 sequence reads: CASSQRGQGAEQYF. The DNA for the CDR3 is TGTGCCAGCAGCCAGCGGGGGCAGGGGGCAGAGCAGTACTTC.

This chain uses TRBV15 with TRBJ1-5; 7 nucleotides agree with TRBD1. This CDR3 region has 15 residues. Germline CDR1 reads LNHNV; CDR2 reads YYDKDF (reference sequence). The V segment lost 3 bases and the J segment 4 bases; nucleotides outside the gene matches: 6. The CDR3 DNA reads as TGTGCCACCAGCAGGTGGGACAGCCGAAATCAGCCCCAGCATTTT. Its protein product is CATSRWDSRNQPQHF.

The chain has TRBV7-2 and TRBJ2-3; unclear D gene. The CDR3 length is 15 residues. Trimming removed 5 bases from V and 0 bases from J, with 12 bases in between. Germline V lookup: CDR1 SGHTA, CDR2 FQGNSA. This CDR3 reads CASSPASYSTDTQYF. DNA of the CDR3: TGTGCCAGCAGCCCGGCTAGTTATAGCACAGATACGCAGTATTTT.

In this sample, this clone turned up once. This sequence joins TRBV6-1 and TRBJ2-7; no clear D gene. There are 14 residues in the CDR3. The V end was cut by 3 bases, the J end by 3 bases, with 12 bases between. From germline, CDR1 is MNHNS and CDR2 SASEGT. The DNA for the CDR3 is TGTGCCAGCAGTGATCTGTCCGGAAACTACGAGCAGTACTTC. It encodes CASSDLSGNYEQYF.

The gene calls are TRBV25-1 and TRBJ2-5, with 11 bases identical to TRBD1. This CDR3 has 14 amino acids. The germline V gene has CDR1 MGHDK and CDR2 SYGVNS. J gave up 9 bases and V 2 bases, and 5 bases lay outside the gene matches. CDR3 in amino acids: CASSEPGQGVAQYF. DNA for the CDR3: TGTGCCAGCAGTGAACCGGGACAGGGGGTGGCCCAGTACTTC.

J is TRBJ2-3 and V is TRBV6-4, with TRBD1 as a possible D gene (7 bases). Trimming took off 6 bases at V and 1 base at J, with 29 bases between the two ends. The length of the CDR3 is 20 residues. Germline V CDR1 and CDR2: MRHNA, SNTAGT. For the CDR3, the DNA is TGTGCCAGCAGCCCATCATGGAGGGGGCCGAGGGGGGCCCGCACAGATACGCAGTATTTT. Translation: CASSPSWRGPRGARTDTQYF.

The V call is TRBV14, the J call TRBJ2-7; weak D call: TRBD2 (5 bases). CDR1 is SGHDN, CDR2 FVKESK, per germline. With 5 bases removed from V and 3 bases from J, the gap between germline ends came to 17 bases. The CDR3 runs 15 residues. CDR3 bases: TGTGCCAGCAGCAAGTACGAGGGCCCGAACTACGAGCAGTACTTC. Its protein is CASSKYEGPNYEQYF.

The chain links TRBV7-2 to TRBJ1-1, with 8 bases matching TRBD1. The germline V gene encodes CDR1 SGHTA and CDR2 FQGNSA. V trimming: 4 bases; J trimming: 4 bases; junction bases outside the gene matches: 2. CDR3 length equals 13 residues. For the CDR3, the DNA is TGTGCCAGCAGCTATACAGGGGGCACTGAAGCTTTCTTT. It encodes CASSYTGGTEAFF.

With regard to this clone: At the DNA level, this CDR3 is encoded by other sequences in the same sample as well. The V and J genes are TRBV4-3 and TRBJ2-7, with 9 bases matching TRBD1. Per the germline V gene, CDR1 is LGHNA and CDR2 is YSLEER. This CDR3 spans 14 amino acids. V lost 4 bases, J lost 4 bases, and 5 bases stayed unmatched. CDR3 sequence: CASSPGTGSYEQYF. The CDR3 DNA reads TGCGCCAGCAGCCCCGGGACAGGGAGTTACGAGCAGTACTTC.

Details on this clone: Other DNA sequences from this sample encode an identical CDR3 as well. CDR3 nucleotide sequence: TGTGCCAGCAGTTACGGGGGAAATGAGCAGTTCTTC. Translating it yields CASSYGGNEQFF. The chain has TRBV6-5 and TRBJ2-1, with D tentatively TRBD1 or TRBD2 (5 bases each). Trimming cost V 2 bases and J 7 bases, with 6 bases left between them. Germline CDR1 is MNHEY and CDR2 is SVGAGI. This CDR3 has 12 residues.

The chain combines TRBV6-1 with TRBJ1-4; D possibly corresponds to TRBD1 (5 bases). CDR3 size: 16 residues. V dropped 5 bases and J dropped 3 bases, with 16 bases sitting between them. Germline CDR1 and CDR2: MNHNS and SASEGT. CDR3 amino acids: CASSQEISGPNEKLFF. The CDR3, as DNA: TGTGCCAGCAGTCAAGAAATTTCGGGGCCTAATGAAAAACTGTTTTTT.

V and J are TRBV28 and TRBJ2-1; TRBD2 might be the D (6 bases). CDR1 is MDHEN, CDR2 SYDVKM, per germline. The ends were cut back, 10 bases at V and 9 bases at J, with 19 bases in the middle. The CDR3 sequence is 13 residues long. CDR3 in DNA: TGTGCCACCGCATCGGGAGAGGCTGTTGAGCAGTTCTTC. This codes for CATASGEAVEQFF.

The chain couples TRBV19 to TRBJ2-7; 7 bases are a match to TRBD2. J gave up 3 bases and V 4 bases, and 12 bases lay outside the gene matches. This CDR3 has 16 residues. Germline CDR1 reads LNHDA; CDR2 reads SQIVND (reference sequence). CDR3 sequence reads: CASSTVVTSSYYEQYF. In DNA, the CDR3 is TGTGCCAGTAGTACGGTTGTGACTAGCAGCTACTACGAGCAGTACTTC.

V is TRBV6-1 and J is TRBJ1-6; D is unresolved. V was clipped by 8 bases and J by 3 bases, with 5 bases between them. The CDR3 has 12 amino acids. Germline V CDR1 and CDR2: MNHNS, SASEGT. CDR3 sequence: CASGDYNSPLHF. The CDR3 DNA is TGTGCCAGCGGGGACTATAATTCACCCCTCCACTTT.

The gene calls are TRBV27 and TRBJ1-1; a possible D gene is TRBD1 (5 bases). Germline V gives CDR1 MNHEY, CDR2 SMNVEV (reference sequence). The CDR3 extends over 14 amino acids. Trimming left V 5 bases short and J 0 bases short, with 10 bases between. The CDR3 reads CASSMTAMNTEAFF. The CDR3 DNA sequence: TGTGCCAGCAGTATGACAGCTATGAACACTGAAGCTTTCTTT.

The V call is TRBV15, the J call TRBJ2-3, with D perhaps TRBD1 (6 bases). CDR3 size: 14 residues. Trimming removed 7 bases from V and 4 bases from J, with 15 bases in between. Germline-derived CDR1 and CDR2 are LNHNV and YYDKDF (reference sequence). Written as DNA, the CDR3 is TGTGCCACCACAGGGGCGACGCGCGCAGATACGCAGTATTTT. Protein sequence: CATTGATRADTQYF.

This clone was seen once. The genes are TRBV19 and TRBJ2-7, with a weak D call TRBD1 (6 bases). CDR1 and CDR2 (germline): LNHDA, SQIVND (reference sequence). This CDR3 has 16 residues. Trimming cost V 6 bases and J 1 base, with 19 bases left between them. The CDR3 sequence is CASRSPGVGESYEQYF. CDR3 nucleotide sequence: TGTGCCAGTAGGTCCCCAGGGGTGGGGGAGTCCTACGAGCAGTACTTC.